This T cell receptor (beta chain) was sequenced in a study of blood T cell repertoires in COVID-19. V was pared by 4 bases and J by 3 bases, with 7 bases between. The CDR3 has 13 residues. Germline CDR1 and CDR2: SEHNR and FQNEAQ (reference sequence). Per the authors' pipeline: Estimation of nucleated cell counts was performed using reference gene primer amplification. TCRdb's copy holds only in-frame clones and misses some; the assay was immunoSEQ multiplex PCR. V, J and clone size are taken as reported in that table, and D and trimming were inferred from the DNA itself. The sample lists about 320,000 clones, approximately 90% seen once, with approximately 1.6% in the top ten.

This sequence originates from a young woman with COVID-19, enrolled during active disease. V and J are TRBV7-9 and TRBJ2-1; unclear D gene. Sequenced input: peripheral blood. The CDR3 region has the DNA TGTGCCAGCAGCTGGCGGAACTACAATGAGCAGTTCTTC. It translates to CASSWRNYNEQFF.